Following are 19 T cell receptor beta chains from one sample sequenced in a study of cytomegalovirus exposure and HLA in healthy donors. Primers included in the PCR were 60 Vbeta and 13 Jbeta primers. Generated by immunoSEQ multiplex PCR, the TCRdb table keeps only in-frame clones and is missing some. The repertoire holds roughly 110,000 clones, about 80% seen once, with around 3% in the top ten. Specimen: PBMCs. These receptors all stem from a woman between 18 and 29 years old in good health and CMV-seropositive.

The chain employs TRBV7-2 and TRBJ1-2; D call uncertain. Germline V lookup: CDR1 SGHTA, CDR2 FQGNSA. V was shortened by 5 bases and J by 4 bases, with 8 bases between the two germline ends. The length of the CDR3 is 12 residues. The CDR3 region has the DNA TGTGCCAGCAGCGCCCGGGGCTATGGCTACACCTTC. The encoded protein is CASSARGYGYTF.

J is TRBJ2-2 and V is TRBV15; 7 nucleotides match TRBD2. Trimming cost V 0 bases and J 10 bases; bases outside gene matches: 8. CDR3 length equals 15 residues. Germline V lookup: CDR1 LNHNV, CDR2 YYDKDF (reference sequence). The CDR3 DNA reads TGTGCCACCAGCAGAGATTCCAAGCGGGAAGTGGAGCTGTTTTTT. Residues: CATSRDSKREVELFF.

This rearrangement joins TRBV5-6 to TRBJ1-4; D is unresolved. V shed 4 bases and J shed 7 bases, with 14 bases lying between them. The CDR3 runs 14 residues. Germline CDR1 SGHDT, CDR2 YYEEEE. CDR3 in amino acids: CASSPAGLGEKLFF. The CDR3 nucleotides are TGTGCCAGCAGCCCAGCGGGGTTGGGTGAAAAACTGTTTTTT.

The CDR3: CASTLTLNTEAFF. In DNA, the CDR3 is TGTGCCAGCACTCTAACTTTGAACACTGAAGCTTTCTTT. The V call is TRBV19, the J call TRBJ1-1, with no clear D. Germline values: CDR1 LNHDA, CDR2 SQIVND (reference sequence). The CDR3 is 13 residues long. Trimming took 9 bases from V and 0 from J, leaving 11 bases between them.

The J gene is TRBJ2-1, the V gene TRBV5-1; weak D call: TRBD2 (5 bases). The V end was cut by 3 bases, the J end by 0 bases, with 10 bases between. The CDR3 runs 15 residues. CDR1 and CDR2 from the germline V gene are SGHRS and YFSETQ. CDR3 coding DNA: TGCGCCAGCAGCTCCAGCGGAGGCTCCTACAATGAGCAGTTCTTC. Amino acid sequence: CASSSSGGSYNEQFF.

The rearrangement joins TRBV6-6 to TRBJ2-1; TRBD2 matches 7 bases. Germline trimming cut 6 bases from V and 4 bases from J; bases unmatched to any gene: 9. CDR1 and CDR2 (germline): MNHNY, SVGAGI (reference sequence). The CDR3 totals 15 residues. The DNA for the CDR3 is TGTGCCAGCAGAAGACTAGCCCCCCCTTACAATGAGCAGTTCTTC. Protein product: CASRRLAPPYNEQFF.

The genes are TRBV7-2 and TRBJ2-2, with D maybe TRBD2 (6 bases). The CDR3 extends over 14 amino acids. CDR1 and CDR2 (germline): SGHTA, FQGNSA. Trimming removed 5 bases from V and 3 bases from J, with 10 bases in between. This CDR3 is CASSRGLHTGELFF. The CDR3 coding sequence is TGTGCCAGCAGCCGGGGACTTCACACCGGGGAGCTGTTTTTT.

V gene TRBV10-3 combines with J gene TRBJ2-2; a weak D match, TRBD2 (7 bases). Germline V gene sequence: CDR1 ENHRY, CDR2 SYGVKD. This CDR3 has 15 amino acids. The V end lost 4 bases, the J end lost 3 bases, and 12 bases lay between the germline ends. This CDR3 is CAISGTGRDTGELFF. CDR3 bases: TGTGCCATCAGTGGAACAGGGAGGGACACCGGGGAGCTGTTTTTT.

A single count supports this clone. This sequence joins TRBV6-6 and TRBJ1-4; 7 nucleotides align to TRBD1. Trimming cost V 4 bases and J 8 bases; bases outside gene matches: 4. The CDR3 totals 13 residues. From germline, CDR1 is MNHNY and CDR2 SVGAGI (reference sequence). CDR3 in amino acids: CASSFGTEEKLFF. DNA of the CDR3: TGTGCCAGCAGTTTCGGGACAGAAGAAAAACTGTTTTTT.

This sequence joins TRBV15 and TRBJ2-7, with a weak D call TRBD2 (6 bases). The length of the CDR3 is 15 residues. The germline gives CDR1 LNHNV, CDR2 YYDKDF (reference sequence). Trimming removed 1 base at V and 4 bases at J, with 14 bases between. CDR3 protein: CATSRVPAGQYEQYF. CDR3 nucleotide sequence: TGTGCCACCAGCAGAGTGCCAGCGGGCCAATACGAGCAGTACTTC.

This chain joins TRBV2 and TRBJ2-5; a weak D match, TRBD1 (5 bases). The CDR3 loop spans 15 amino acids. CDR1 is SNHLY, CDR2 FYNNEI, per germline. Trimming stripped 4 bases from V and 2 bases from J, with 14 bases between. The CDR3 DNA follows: TGTGCCAGCAGTGGCAGGGCCCCTACTCAAGAGACCCAGTACTTC. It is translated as CASSGRAPTQETQYF.

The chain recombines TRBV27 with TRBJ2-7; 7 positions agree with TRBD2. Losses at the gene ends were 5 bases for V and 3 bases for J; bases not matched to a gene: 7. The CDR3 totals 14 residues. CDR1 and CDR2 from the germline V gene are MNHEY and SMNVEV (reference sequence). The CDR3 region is CASSGPGLSYEQYF. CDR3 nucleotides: TGTGCCAGCAGTGGCCCGGGACTAAGCTACGAGCAGTACTTC.

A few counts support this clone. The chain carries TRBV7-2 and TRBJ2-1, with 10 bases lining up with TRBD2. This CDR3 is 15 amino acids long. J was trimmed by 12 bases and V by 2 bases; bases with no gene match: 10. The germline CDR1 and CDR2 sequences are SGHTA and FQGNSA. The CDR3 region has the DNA TGTGCCAGCAGCTTAAAACCTAGCGGGGGCTTTGTGCAGTTCTTC. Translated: CASSLKPSGGFVQFF.

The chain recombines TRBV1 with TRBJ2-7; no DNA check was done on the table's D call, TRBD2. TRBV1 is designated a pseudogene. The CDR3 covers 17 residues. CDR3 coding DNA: TGCACCAGCAGCCAAGACAGTCGGACTAGCGAGTCCTACGAGCAGTACTTC. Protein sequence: CTSSQDSRTSESYEQYF.

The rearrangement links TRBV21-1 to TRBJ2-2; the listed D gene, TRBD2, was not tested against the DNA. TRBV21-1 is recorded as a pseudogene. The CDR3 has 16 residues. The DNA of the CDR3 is TGTGCCAGCTTACAGGGCCAGCGGGGACACACCGGGGAGCTGTTTTTT. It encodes CASLQGQRGHTGELFF.

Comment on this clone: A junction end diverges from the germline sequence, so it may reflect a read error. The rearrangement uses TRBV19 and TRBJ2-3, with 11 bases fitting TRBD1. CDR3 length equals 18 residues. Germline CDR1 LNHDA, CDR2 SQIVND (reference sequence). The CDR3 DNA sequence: TGTGCCACTAGTATATGGGGACAGGGGGGATCTAGCACAGATACGCAGTATTTT. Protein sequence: CATSIWGQGGSSTDTQYF. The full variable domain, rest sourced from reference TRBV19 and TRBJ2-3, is DGGITQSPKYLFRKEGQNVTLSCEQNLNHDAMYWYRQDPGQGLRLIYYSQIVNDFQKGDIAEGYSVSREKKESFPLTVTSAQKNPTAFYLCATSIWGQGGSSTDTQYFGPGTRLTVL.

The CDR3 spells CASSLGGAAETQYF. The CDR3 DNA follows: TGTGCCAGCAGCTTAGGGGGGGCAGCGGAGACCCAGTACTTC. The chain couples TRBV13 to TRBJ2-5; D might be TRBD1 (6 bases). This CDR3 has 14 amino acids. Germline V lookup: CDR1 PRHDT, CDR2 FYEKMQ (reference sequence). The germline V and J ends were trimmed by 0 bases and 5 bases, with 10 bases remaining between them.

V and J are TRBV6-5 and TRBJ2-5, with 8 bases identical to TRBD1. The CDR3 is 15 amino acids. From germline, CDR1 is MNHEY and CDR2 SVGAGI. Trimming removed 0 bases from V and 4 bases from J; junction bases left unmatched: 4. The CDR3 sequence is CASSYSRDRGETQYF. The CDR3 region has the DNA TGTGCCAGCAGTTACTCTCGAGACAGGGGAGAGACCCAGTACTTC.

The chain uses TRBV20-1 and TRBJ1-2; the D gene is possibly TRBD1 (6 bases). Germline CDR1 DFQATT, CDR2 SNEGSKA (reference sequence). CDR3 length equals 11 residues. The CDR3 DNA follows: TGCAGCACAGGGTTCACAGGGGGCTACACCTTC. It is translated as CSTGFTGGYTF.